A selection of T cell receptor beta chains follows, all from one sample in a study of T cells in Graves' hyperthyroidism and ophthalmopathy. Each CDR3 protein gets one entry after TCRdb re-called the multiplex PCR reads with MiXCR. The sample yields around 690,000 distinct CDR3 sequences, roughly a sixth seen once. Sequenced material: blood. These receptors originate from a man aged 45-65 years with Graves' hyperthyroidism. The CDR3 runs from the conserved cysteine through the conserved F or W. Fields, in order: clone size, V gene, J gene, D gene, CDR3 protein, CDR3 DNA. The D gene is left open where the match is weak. Expanded clones get a size class; other rows say once, few or many, or leave the size out.

>many|TRBV12-3/TRBV12-4|TRBJ2-3|NA
CASSFSRIDADTQYF
TGTGCCAGCAGTTTTAGCAGGATAGACGCGGATACGCAGTATTTT
>few|TRBV4-1|TRBJ1-2|NA
CASSQLGDTGWYGYTF
TGCGCCAGCAGCCAATTGGGGGACACCGGGTGGTATGGCTACACCTTC
>many|TRBV29-1|TRBJ2-3|NA
CSVDAGFSTDTQYF
TGCAGCGTTGATGCAGGATTTAGCACAGATACGCAGTATTTT
>few|TRBV6-2/TRBV6-3|TRBJ2-6|NA
CASSGGTALSTLSGANVLTF
TGTGCCAGCAGTGGAGGGACAGCCCTTAGTACCCTCTCTGGGGCCAACGTCCTGACTTTC
>NA|TRBV7-9|TRBJ2-1|NA
CASSLWAAEQFF
TGTGCCAGCAGCCTCTGGGCGGCTGAGCAGTTCTTC
>NA|TRBV28|TRBJ2-6|NA
CASSLQGIHGANVLTF
TGTGCCAGCAGTTTACAGGGGATCCATGGGGCCAACGTCCTGACTTTC
>many|TRBV20-1|TRBJ2-7|TRBD2
CSAVRLAGAYEQYF
TGCAGTGCCGTAAGACTAGCGGGGGCCTACGAGCAGTACTTC
>NA|TRBV15|TRBJ1-1|TRBD1
CATTLDRANTEAFF
TGTGCCACCACCCTGGACAGGGCGAACACTGAAGCTTTCTTT
>many|TRBV20-1|TRBJ1-1|TRBD1
CSARDPLTGGRPEAFF
TGCAGTGCTAGAGATCCCCTTACAGGGGGCAGGCCTGAAGCTTTCTTT
>NA|TRBV24-1|TRBJ1-2|TRBD1
CATSDPTDRAKRSYTF
TGTGCCACCAGTGACCCTACGGACAGGGCTAAGAGGAGCTACACCTTC
>NA|TRBV20-1|TRBJ1-1|NA
CSARTTDTFTEAFF
TGCAGTGCTCGTACGACGGATACTTTCACTGAAGCTTTCTTT
>NA|TRBV2|TRBJ1-5|NA
CASSEGGVQPQHF
TGTGCCAGCAGCGAAGGAGGGGTTCAGCCCCAGCATTTT
>many|TRBV30|TRBJ2-2|TRBD2
CAWSSSGRLTGELFF
TGTGCCTGGAGTTCTAGCGGGAGATTGACCGGGGAGCTGTTTTTT
>many|TRBV2|TRBJ2-7|NA
CASSLAGVGNEQYF
TGTGCCAGCAGCCTAGCCGGAGTAGGAAACGAGCAGTACTTC
>many|TRBV28|TRBJ2-1|NA
CASTSEGRIGANEQFF
TGTGCCAGCACTTCTGAAGGGAGAATTGGGGCCAATGAGCAGTTCTTC
>few|TRBV7-2|TRBJ1-5|NA
CASSQDGFLAQPQHF
TGTGCCAGCAGCCAAGATGGGTTTTTAGCTCAGCCCCAGCATTTT
>NA|TRBV12-3/TRBV12-4|TRBJ1-1|NA
CASSVGTGRAFF
TGTGCCAGCAGTGTGGGTACAGGTAGGGCTTTCTTT
>few|TRBV19|TRBJ2-7|TRBD1
CASSRSAGTGLHEQYF
TGTGCCAGTAGTCGTAGCGCCGGGACAGGGCTCCACGAGCAGTACTTC
>many|TRBV2|TRBJ1-5|NA
CASRTNGGGNQPQHF
TGTGCCAGCAGGACTAATGGGGGGGGCAATCAGCCCCAGCATTTT
>many|TRBV28|TRBJ1-2|NA
CASSLGTTYGYTF
TGTGCCAGCAGTCTCGGGACAACCTATGGCTACACCTTC
>few|TRBV29-1|TRBJ2-7|NA
CSVGAQDFSYEQYF
TGCAGCGTCGGCGCCCAGGATTTTTCCTACGAGCAGTACTTC
>many|TRBV5-1|TRBJ2-7|TRBD2
CASSAGTSGYEQYF
TGCGCCAGCAGTGCCGGGACTAGCGGGTACGAGCAGTACTTC
>NA|TRBV14|TRBJ2-4|TRBD2
CASSSWEGPGIQYF
TGTGCCAGCAGCTCCTGGGAGGGGCCGGGGATTCAGTACTTC
>many|TRBV12-3/TRBV12-4|TRBJ2-1|NA
CASSLGRENNEQFF
TGTGCCAGCAGTTTGGGTCGGGAAAACAATGAGCAGTTCTTC
>many|TRBV20-1|TRBJ2-7|TRBD1
CSARGTGGRYEQYF
TGCAGTGCTAGAGGCACAGGGGGCAGGTACGAGCAGTACTTC
>once|TRBV6-6|TRBJ1-2|TRBD1
CASSYSSDRDYGYTF
TGTGCCAGCAGTTACTCATCCGACAGGGACTATGGCTACACCTTC
>NA|TRBV2|TRBJ1-2|TRBD1
CASRTHQGGGYTF
TGTGCCAGCAGAACCCATCAGGGGGGTGGCTACACCTTC
>many|TRBV11-2|TRBJ1-4|TRBD1
CASSSTWDRGNEKLFF
TGTGCCAGCAGCTCAACCTGGGACAGGGGAAATGAAAAACTGTTTTTT
>NA|TRBV9|TRBJ2-2|NA
CASSVNKPGELFF
TGTGCCAGCAGCGTAAATAAGCCCGGGGAGCTGTTTTTT
>many|TRBV27|TRBJ1-5|NA
CASSTGGYPSNQPQHF
TGTGCCAGCAGCACGGGTGGGTACCCTAGCAATCAGCCCCAGCATTTT
>few|TRBV30|TRBJ2-3|NA
CAWALDTDTQYF
TGTGCCTGGGCCCTCGACACAGATACGCAGTATTTT
>few|TRBV7-6|TRBJ2-5|TRBD2
CASSLLGGLAGEKETQYF
TGTGCCAGCAGCTTACTGGGGGGACTAGCGGGAGAGAAAGAGACCCAGTACTTC
>few|TRBV6-2/TRBV6-3|TRBJ1-5|NA
CASGLGSSNQPQHF
TGTGCCAGCGGACTGGGGTCTAGCAATCAGCCCCAGCATTTT
>many|TRBV2|TRBJ1-1|TRBD1
CASSGDRLMNTEAFF
TGTGCCAGCAGTGGGGACAGATTGATGAACACTGAAGCTTTCTTT
>many|TRBV7-2|TRBJ2-7|TRBD2
CASSGGLAGGRTREQYF
TGTGCCAGCAGCGGAGGACTAGCGGGAGGTAGAACGCGGGAGCAGTACTTC
>few|TRBV18|TRBJ2-1|TRBD1
CASSPRDRGPDNEQFF
TGTGCCAGCTCACCCCGGGACAGGGGGCCCGACAATGAGCAGTTCTTC